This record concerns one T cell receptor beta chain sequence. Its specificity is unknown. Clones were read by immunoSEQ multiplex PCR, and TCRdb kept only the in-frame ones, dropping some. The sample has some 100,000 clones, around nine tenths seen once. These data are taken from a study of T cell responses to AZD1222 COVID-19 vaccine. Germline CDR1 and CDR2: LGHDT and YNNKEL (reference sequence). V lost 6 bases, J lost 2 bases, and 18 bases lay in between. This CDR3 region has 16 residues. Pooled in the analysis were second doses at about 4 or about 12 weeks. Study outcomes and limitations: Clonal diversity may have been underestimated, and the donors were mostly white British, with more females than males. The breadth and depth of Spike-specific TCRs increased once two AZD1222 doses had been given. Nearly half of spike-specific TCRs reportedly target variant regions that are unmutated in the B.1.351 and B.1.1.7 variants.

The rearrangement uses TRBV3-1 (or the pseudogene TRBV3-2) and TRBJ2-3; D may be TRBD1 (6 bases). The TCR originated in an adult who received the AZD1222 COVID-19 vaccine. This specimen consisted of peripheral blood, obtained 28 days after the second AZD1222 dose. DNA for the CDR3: TGTGCCAGCAGACACACAGGGCTGACATTCACAGATACGCAGTATTTT. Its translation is CASRHTGLTFTDTQYF.